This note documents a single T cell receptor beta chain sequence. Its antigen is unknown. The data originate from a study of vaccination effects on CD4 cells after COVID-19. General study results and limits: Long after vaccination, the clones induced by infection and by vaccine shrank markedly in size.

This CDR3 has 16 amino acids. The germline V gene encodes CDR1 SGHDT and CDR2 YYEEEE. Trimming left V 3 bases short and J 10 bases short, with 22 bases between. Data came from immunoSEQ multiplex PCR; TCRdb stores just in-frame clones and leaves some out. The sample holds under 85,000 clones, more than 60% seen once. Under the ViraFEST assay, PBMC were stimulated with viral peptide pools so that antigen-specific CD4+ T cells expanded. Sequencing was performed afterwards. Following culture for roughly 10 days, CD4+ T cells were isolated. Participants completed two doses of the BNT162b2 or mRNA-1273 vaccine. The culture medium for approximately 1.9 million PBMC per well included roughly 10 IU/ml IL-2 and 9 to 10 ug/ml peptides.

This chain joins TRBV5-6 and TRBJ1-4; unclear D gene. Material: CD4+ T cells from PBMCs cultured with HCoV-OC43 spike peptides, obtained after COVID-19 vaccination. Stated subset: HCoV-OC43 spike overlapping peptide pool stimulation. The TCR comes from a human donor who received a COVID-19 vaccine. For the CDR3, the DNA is TGTGCCAGCAGCTCTTATCGGACCACGAGCCCAGGAAAACTGTTTTTT. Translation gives CASSSYRTTSPGKLFF.